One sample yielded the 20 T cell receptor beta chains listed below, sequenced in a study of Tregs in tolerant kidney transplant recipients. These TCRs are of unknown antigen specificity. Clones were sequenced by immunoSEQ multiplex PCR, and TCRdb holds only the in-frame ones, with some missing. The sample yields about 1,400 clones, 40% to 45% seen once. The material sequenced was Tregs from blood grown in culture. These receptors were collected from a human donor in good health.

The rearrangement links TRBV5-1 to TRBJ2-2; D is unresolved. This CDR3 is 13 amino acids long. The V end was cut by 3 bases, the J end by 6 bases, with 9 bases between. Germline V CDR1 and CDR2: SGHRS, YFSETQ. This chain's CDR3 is CASSSDGPGELFF. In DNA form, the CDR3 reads TGCGCCAGCAGCTCCGACGGACCCGGGGAGCTGTTTTTT.

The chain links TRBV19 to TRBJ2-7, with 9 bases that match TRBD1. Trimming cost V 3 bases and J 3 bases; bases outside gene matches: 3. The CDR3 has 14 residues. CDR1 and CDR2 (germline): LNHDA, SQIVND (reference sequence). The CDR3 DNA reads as TGTGCCAGTAGTATTAGGACAGGGGTCTACGAGCAGTACTTC. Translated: CASSIRTGVYEQYF.

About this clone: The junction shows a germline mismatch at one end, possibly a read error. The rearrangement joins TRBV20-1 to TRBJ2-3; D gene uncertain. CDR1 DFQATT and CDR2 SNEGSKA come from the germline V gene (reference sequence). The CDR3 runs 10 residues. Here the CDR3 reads CSARGDKQYF. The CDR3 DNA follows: TGCAGTGCTAGGGGTGATAAGCAGTATTTT.

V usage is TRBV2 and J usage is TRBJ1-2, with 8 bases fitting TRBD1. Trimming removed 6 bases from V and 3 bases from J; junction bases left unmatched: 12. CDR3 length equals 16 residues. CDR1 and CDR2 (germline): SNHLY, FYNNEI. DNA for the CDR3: TGTGCCAGCAGGAAGGGACAGGAGGGATTAGACTATGGCTACACCTTC. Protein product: CASRKGQEGLDYGYTF.

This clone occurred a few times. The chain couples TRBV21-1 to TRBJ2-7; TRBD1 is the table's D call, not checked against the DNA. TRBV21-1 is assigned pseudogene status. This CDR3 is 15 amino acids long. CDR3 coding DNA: TGTGCCAGCAGCCGATCAGGCACAAGGTCCTACGAGCAGTACTTC. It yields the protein CASSRSGTRSYEQYF.

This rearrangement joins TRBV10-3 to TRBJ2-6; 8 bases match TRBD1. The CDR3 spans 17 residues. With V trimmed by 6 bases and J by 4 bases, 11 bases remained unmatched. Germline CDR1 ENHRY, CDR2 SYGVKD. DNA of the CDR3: TGTGCCATCAGGACAGGGACAGGCGTGGCCGGGGCCAACGTCCTGACTTTC. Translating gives CAIRTGTGVAGANVLTF.

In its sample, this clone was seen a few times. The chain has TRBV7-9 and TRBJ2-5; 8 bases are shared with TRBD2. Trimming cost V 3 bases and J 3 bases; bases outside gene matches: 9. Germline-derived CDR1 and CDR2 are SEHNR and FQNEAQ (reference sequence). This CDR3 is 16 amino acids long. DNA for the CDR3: TGTGCCAGCAGCTTCAGAGCGGGGGTGATAAAAGAGACCCAGTACTTC. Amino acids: CASSFRAGVIKETQYF.

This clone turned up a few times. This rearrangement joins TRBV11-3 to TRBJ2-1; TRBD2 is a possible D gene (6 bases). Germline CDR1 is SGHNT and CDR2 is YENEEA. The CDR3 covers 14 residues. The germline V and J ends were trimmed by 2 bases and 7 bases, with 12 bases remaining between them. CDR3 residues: CASSLKAGNNEQFF. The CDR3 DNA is TGTGCCAGCAGCTTAAAGGCGGGAAATAATGAGCAGTTCTTC.

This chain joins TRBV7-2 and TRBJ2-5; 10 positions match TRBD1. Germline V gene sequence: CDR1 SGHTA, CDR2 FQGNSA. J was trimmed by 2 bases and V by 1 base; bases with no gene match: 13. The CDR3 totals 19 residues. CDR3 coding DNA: TGTGCCAGCAGCTTAGTAAGAGGTACTAGGGACAGGGGTCAAGAGACCCAGTACTTC. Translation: CASSLVRGTRDRGQETQYF. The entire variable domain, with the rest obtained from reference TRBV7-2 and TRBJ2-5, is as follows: GAGVSQSPSNKVTEKGKDVELRCDPISGHTALYWYRQSLGQGLEFLIYFQGNSAPDKSGLPSDRFSAERTGGSVSTLTIQRTQQEDSAVYLCASSLVRGTRDRGQETQYFGPGTRLLVL.

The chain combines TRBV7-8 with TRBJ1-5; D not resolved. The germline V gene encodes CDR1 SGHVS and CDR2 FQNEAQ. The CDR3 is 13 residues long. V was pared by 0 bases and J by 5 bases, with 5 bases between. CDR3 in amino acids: CASSLARHQPQHF. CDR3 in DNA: TGTGCCAGCAGCTTAGCCAGACATCAGCCCCAGCATTTT. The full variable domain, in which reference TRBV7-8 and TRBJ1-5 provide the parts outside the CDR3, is GAGVSQSPRYKVAKRGQDVALRCDPISGHVSLFWYQQALGQGPEFLTYFQNEAQLDKSGLPSDRFFAERPEGSVSTLKIQRTQQEDSAVYLCASSLARHQPQHFGDGTRLSIL.

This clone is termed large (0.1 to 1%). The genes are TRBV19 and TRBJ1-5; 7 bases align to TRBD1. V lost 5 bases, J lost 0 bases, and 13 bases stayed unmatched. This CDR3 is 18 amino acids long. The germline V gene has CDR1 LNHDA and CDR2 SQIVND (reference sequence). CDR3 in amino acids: CASSGPSGGAYSNQPQHF. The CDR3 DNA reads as TGTGCCAGTAGTGGGCCTTCAGGGGGAGCATATAGCAATCAGCCCCAGCATTTT.

The CDR3 loop is CASSPLNRGALTGELFF. The DNA for the CDR3 is TGTGCCAGCAGCCCCTTAAACAGGGGAGCGCTCACCGGGGAGCTGTTTTTT. V and J are TRBV7-2 and TRBJ2-2, with 7 bases matching TRBD1. Germline CDR1 SGHTA, CDR2 FQGNSA. The CDR3 is 17 amino acids. V shed 5 bases, J shed 4 bases, and the junction held 13 bases outside the gene matches. The full variable domain, its missing parts supplied by reference TRBV7-2 and TRBJ2-2, is GAGVSQSPSNKVTEKGKDVELRCDPISGHTALYWYRQSLGQGLEFLIYFQGNSAPDKSGLPSDRFSAERTGGSVSTLTIQRTQQEDSAVYLCASSPLNRGALTGELFFGEGSRLTVL.

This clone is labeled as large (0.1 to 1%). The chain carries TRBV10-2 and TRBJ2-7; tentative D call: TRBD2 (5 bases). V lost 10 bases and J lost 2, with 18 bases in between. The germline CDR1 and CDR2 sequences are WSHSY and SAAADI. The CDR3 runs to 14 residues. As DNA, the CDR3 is TGCGCCACGAAACATCCGGGGAGAACCTACGAGCAGTACTTC. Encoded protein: CATKHPGRTYEQYF.

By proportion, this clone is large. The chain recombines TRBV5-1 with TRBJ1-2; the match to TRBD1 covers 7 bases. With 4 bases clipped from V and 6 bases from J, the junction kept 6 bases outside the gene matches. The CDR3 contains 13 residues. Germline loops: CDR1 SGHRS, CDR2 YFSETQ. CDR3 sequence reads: CASSPRGGDGYTF. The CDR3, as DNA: TGCGCCAGCAGCCCGAGAGGGGGCGATGGCTACACCTTC.

CDR3 amino acids: CASSPQGGTNYGYTF. DNA for the CDR3: TGTGCCAGCAGCCCACAGGGGGGTACTAACTATGGCTACACCTTC. The chain has TRBV7-2 and TRBJ1-2; TRBD1 matches 8 bases. After removal of 5 bases from V and 0 bases from J, the junction contained 5 bases not matched to a gene. From germline, CDR1 is SGHTA and CDR2 FQGNSA. The CDR3 totals 15 residues. The full variable domain, its missing parts supplied by reference TRBV7-2 and TRBJ1-2, is GAGVSQSPSNKVTEKGKDVELRCDPISGHTALYWYRQSLGQGLEFLIYFQGNSAPDKSGLPSDRFSAERTGGSVSTLTIQRTQQEDSAVYLCASSPQGGTNYGYTFGSGTRLTVV.

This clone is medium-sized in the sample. As DNA, the CDR3 is TGCAGTGCTAGAGAAAATTGGGCCCTCCACTTT. It translates to CSARENWALHF. The rearrangement joins TRBV20-1 to TRBJ1-6; no clear D gene. Looked up from germline, CDR1 is DFQATT and CDR2 is SNEGSKA (reference sequence). This CDR3 is 11 amino acids long. Deletions cut 0 bases from V and 14 bases from J, with 8 bases between.

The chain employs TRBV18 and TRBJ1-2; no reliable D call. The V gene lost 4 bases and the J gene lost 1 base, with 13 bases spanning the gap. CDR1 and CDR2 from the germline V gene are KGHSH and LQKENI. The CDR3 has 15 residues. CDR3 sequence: CASSRAGVDNYGYTF. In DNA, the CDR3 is TGTGCCAGCTCACGGGCGGGAGTGGATAACTATGGCTACACCTTC.

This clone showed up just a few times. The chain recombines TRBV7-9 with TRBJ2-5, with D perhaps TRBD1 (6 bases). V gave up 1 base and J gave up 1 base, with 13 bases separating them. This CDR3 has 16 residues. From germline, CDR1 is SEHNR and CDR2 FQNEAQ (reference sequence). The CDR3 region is CASSLGETGPQETQYF. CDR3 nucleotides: TGTGCCAGCAGCTTAGGCGAGACAGGACCCCAAGAGACCCAGTACTTC.

The CDR3 DNA reads as TGTGCCTGGAGTGTAGCGGGGGGAAGATCACCCCTCCACTTT. Translation gives CAWSVAGGRSPLHF. V and J are TRBV30 and TRBJ1-6, with D perhaps matching TRBD1 (5 bases). The CDR3 consists of 14 residues. The germline gives CDR1 GTSNPN, CDR2 SVGIG (reference sequence). Trimming cost V 0 bases and J 10 bases, with 13 bases left between them.

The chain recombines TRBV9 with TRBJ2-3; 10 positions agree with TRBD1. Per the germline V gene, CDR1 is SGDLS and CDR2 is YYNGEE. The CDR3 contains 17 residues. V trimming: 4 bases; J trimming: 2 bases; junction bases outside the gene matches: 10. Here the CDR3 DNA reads TGTGCCAGCAGCCCGCGTAGGGGACAGGGGAACACAGATACGCAGTATTTT. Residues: CASSPRRGQGNTDTQYF.